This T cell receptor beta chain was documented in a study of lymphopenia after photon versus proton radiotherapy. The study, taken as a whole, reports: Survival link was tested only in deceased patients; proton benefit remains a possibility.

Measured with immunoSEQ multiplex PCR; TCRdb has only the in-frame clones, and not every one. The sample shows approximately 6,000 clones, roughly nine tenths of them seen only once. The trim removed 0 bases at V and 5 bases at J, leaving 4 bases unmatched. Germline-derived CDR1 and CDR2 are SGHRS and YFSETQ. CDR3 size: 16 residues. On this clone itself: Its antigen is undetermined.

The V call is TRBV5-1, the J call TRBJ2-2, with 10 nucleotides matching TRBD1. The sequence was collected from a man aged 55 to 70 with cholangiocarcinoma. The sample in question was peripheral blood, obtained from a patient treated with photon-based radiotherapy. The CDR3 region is CASSLAGTGVTGELFF. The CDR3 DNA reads TGCGCCAGCAGCTTGGCCGGGACAGGGGTTACCGGGGAGCTGTTTTTT.